A single TCR beta chain is shown here with its context. The data are from a study of control samples from healthy donors and cancer patients. Germline V gene sequence: CDR1 MNHEY, CDR2 SMNVEV (reference sequence). The CDR3 runs to 17 residues. V lost 7 bases to trimming and J lost 1 base, with 20 bases between them. Produced via immunoSEQ multiplex PCR; TCRdb's table is partial and in-frame only. The table shows 90,000 to 150,000 clones, with about 91% occurring only once. V gene TRBV27 combines with J gene TRBJ1-5; D gene uncertain. This clonotype was obtained from a man between 35 and 55 years old in good health. Sequencing was performed on blood. Written as DNA, the CDR3 is TGTGCCAGCACCGCGAAACTACTCACTTACAGCAATCAGCCCCAGCATTTT. Translation: CASTAKLLTYSNQPQHF.